This paragraph reports one T cell receptor beta chain. Its matching antigen is unknown. A second PCR, run for roughly 7 to 12 cycles, used a sample-barcoded 5' primer plus a J-beta primer mix. From the 5' RACE reads, TCRdb called clonotypes with MiXCR, one entry per CDR3 protein. The profile covers 650,000 to 800,000 distinct CDR3 sequences, with 52% appearing a single time and roughly 13% taken by the ten largest. The data are from a study of blood T cells in healthy people across ages. Study-wide results and limits: In long-lived donors, naive CD4+ cell counts and diversity exceeded those of aged donors.

Per sample, no less than 5.5 micrograms of total RNA were extracted. The receptor was isolated from a woman of 80 years or more in good health. The sequenced material came from blood.

The CDR3 DNA follows: TGCAGTGCTAGAGATTCCCGAGGGGCTAGATATGAGCAGTTCTTC. It codes for CSARDSRGARYEQFF. The V and J genes are TRBV20-1 and TRBJ2-1; TRBD1 or TRBD2 may be the D gene (5 bases each). This CDR3 spans 15 amino acids. The germline gives CDR1 DFQATT, CDR2 SNEGSKA (reference sequence). Trimming pared 0 bases from V and 8 bases from J, leaving 17 bases between.